These 8 T cell receptor beta chains came from one sample sequenced in a study of shared clonotypes between healthy human individuals. Libraries were prepared by immunoSEQ multiplex PCR; TCRdb keeps only in-frame clonotypes and omits some of them. The sample gives roughly 1,500,000 clones, roughly 98% of which show up once; around 0.45% is in the top ten. The sequencing input was naive CD4+ T cells sorted from blood. Specified subset: CD45RA+ positively selected. These receptor sequences come from a man younger than 45 in good health.

The chain recombines TRBV28 with TRBJ2-1, with TRBD1 matching 9 bases. V gave up 6 bases and J gave up 5 bases; unmatched junction bases: 8. Germline lookup yields CDR1 MDHEN and CDR2 SYDVKM. The CDR3 runs 15 residues. The CDR3 nucleotides are TGTGCCAGCAGCCCTGGGGGACAGGGAGACAATGAGCAGTTCTTC. Translation gives CASSPGGQGDNEQFF.

The rearrangement links TRBV5-1 to TRBJ2-1; the match to TRBD2 covers 9 bases. With V trimmed by 3 bases and J by 1 base, 5 bases remained unmatched. Germline V gene data show CDR1 as SGHRS and CDR2 as YFSETQ. CDR3 length: 16 residues. This chain's CDR3 is CASSWGGLASYNEQFF. As DNA, the CDR3 is TGCGCCAGCAGCTGGGGGGGACTAGCTTCCTACAATGAGCAGTTCTTC.

The chain carries TRBV7-8 and TRBJ2-7, with a possible D match to TRBD1 (6 bases). The CDR3 consists of 15 residues. The germline V and J ends were trimmed by 7 bases and 1 base, with 17 bases remaining between them. Germline V gene data show CDR1 as SGHVS and CDR2 as FQNEAQ. This CDR3 is CASTYRIRGSYEQYF. The CDR3 DNA reads TGTGCCAGCACCTACAGGATAAGGGGGTCCTACGAGCAGTACTTC.

The rearrangement links TRBV2 to TRBJ2-2, with D possibly being TRBD1 (6 bases). The V end lost 7 bases, the J end lost 7 bases, and 22 bases lay between the germline ends. Germline V gene lookup returns CDR1 SNHLY and CDR2 FYNNEI. The length of the CDR3 is 16 residues. The CDR3: CASNKLGTGLDGELFF. The CDR3 DNA reads as TGTGCCAGCAACAAATTAGGCACAGGGTTGGACGGGGAGCTGTTTTTT.

The rearrangement links TRBV7-9 to TRBJ1-3; no clear D gene. Trimming took 0 bases from V and 1 from J, leaving 7 bases between them. Germline V gene sequence: CDR1 SEHNR, CDR2 FQNEAQ (reference sequence). The CDR3 length is 15 residues. The chain's CDR3 is CASSLAGESGNTIYF. The CDR3 coding sequence is TGTGCCAGCAGCTTAGCGGGCGAATCTGGAAACACCATATATTTT.

This clone was seen only once. The V call is TRBV6-1, the J call TRBJ2-7; TRBD1 is a possible D gene (6 bases). The ends were cut back, 10 bases at V and 4 bases at J, with 20 bases in the middle. The CDR3 loop spans 14 amino acids. Germline lookup yields CDR1 MNHNS and CDR2 SASEGT. The CDR3 DNA reads as TGTGCCACCTCCCGGGACATCGGGGCGTACGAGCAGTACTTC. Its protein product is CATSRDIGAYEQYF.

The chain employs TRBV11-2 and TRBJ1-1; no firm D call. Between the trimmed V and J ends, which lost 0 bases and 6 bases, there was a span of 17 bases. Germline V CDR1 and CDR2: SGHAT, FQNNGV. The CDR3 sequence is 16 residues long. The chain's CDR3 is CASSLDLGRRISEAFF. Written as DNA, the CDR3 is TGTGCCAGCAGCTTAGACCTGGGCAGACGAATATCTGAAGCTTTCTTT. Looking up the rest from reference TRBV11-2 and TRBJ1-1 gives the full variable domain: EAGVAQSPRYKIIEKRQSVAFWCNPISGHATLYWYQQILGQGPKLLIQFQNNGVVDDSQLPKDRFSAERLKGVDSTLKIQPAKLEDSAVYLCASSLDLGRRISEAFFGQGTRLTVV.

This rearrangement joins TRBV23-1 to TRBJ1-2; D unclear. TRBV23-1 is noted as an ORF with a role that remains uncertain. Trimming took off 4 bases at V and 2 bases at J, with 8 bases between the two ends. The CDR3 contains 13 residues. CDR3 DNA: TGCGCCAGCAGTCCACGGAAGAACTATGGCTACACCTTC. Translation: CASSPRKNYGYTF.